The entry below describes one T cell receptor (beta chain). Its target is not known. The data originate from a study of siplizumab effects on memory and regulatory T cells. Study conclusions and caveats: Siplizumab brought about a significant reduction in alloreactive sequences traceable to unstimulated CD4+ memory cells.

The protocol was immunoSEQ multiplex PCR, while the TCRdb copy is restricted to in-frame clones and leaves out a portion. The table records 50,000 to 75,000 clones, roughly 96% of them present only once. Germline CDR1 and CDR2: LGHNA and YSLEER. This CDR3 comprises 15 residues. The V end lost 4 bases, the J end lost 6 bases, and 13 bases lay between the germline ends. The rearrangement joins TRBV4-3 to TRBJ1-6; tentative D call: TRBD1 (5 bases). This TCR derives from a human donor in good health. The source material was naive CD8+ T cells sorted from blood. This CDR3 reads CASSPIDSLNSPLHF. Written as DNA, the CDR3 is TGCGCCAGCAGCCCTATAGACAGCCTTAATTCACCCCTCCACTTT.